What follows are 22 T cell receptor beta chains derived from one specimen sequenced in a study of regulatory T cells in long-lasting Graves disease. The time point: newly diagnosed GD, antithyroid drugs for less than 3 months. The TCR library was made from RNA that had been extracted from PBMCs in TRIzol. Construction of TCR beta libraries relied on iRepertoire HTBI primers and on Arm-PCR targeting CDR3 regions. MiXCR was run by TCRdb on the multiplex PCR reads, yielding one entry per CDR3 protein. The sample shows 400,000 to 500,000 distinct CDR3 sequences, over 15% of them seen only once. These data were also filed under a second study, of T cells in Graves' hyperthyroidism and ophthalmopathy.

Here the sequenced sample was peripheral blood mononuclear cells (PBMCs), taken at new diagnosis, from a patient treated with antithyroid drugs. The receptors stem from a young woman with Graves disease.

The genes are TRBV24-1 and TRBJ2-1, with 7 bases lining up with TRBD1. V trimming: 10 bases; J trimming: 4 bases; junction bases outside the gene matches: 9. CDR1 KGHDR and CDR2 SFDVKD come from the germline V gene. The CDR3 has 14 amino acids. The CDR3 DNA follows: TGTGCCACGGGGGACAGTGGGACATACAATGAGCAGTTCTTC. It encodes CATGDSGTYNEQFF.

Many counts were recorded for this clonotype. The chain is built from TRBV7-9 and TRBJ2-3; 9 bases align to TRBD1. V dropped 6 bases and J dropped 5; count of bases not matched to a gene: 9. This CDR3 comprises 15 residues. Looked up from germline, CDR1 is SEHNR and CDR2 is FQNEAQ (reference sequence). As DNA, the CDR3 is TGTGCCAGCAGACTACAGGGGGCCCAAGGAGATACGCAGTATTTT. Protein: CASRLQGAQGDTQYF.

This clonotype was observed at least ten times. CDR3 sequence: CASSSTGTGYSPLHF. The CDR3 coding sequence is TGTGCCAGCAGTTCGACCGGGACAGGGTATTCACCCCTCCACTTT. The chain combines TRBV28 with TRBJ1-6; 9 bases line up with TRBD1. CDR3 length: 15 residues. Germline CDR1 and CDR2: MDHEN and SYDVKM. Trimming at V came to 4 bases and at J to 8 bases, leaving 6 bases not matched to a gene.

The rearrangement uses TRBV27 and TRBJ1-1; 10 bases are a match to TRBD1. This CDR3 contains 17 residues. CDR1 is MNHEY, CDR2 SMNVEV, per germline (reference sequence). The J segment lost 4 bases and the V segment lost 3 bases, leaving 11 bases of the junction unmatched. The CDR3 sequence is CASSLTGGLTRTTEAFF. The CDR3 nucleotides are TGTGCCAGCAGTTTGACAGGGGGCTTAACGAGGACCACTGAAGCTTTCTTT.

This clonotype came up a few times. The CDR3 DNA reads as TGTGCCAGCAGCTTCGGGACTAATGAGCAGTACTTC. The encoded protein is CASSFGTNEQYF. The chain recombines TRBV6-2 or TRBV6-3 with TRBJ2-7, with TRBD2 matching 7 bases. The junction had 6 bases not matched to a gene; V was cut back by 6 bases and J by 7 bases. The CDR3 runs to 12 residues. Germline CDR1 and CDR2: MNHEY and SVGEGT.

CDR3 region: CASSSWTSGVRDYNHEQFF. CDR3 coding DNA: TGTGCCAGCAGCTCCTGGACTAGCGGGGTTAGGGACTACAACCATGAGCAGTTCTTC. The genes are TRBV4-2 and TRBJ2-7, with 12 bases lining up with TRBD2. The closer fit of TRBJ2-1 to the DNA end suggests the J call may be wrong. The germline CDR1 and CDR2 sequences are LGHNA and YNFKEQ. This CDR3 contains 19 residues.

This clonotype was seen many times. The CDR3 bases are TGTGCCAGCTCCGGGGTAGCGGGGTACAATGAGCAGTTCTTC. It translates to CASSGVAGYNEQFF. This chain links TRBV28 with TRBJ2-1, with 8 bases aligning to TRBD2. After removal of 8 bases from V and 4 bases from J, the junction contained 7 bases not matched to a gene. The CDR3 is 14 amino acids. Germline values: CDR1 MDHEN, CDR2 SYDVKM.

The V and J genes are TRBV10-3 and TRBJ2-7, with 13 bases fitting TRBD2. CDR3 size: 15 residues. Losses at the gene ends were 0 bases for V and 4 bases for J; bases not matched to a gene: 0. The V gene's germline CDR1 is ENHRY and CDR2 SYGVKD. The CDR3 sequence: CAISESTSGGYEQYF. CDR3 DNA sequence: TGTGCCATCAGTGAGTCGACTAGCGGGGGGTACGAGCAGTACTTC.

This clonotype occurred once. The chain links TRBV6-1 to TRBJ2-3, with 10 positions matching TRBD2. V trimming: 6 bases; J trimming: 2 bases; junction bases outside the gene matches: 8. The CDR3 totals 16 residues. CDR1 and CDR2 (germline): MNHNS, SASEGT. CDR3 DNA: TGTGCCAGCAGCCTCTCGGGACTAGCGACCACAGATACGCAGTATTTT. Translated: CASSLSGLATTDTQYF.

The V gene is TRBV5-1, the J gene TRBJ2-1, with 14 bases matching TRBD2. V lost 4 bases, J lost 9 bases, and 12 bases stayed unmatched. Germline V gene sequence: CDR1 SGHRS, CDR2 YFSETQ. The CDR3 runs 17 residues. In DNA form, the CDR3 reads TGCGCCAGCAGCCTAGTCCTCCGGGGGACTAGCGGGGGTGAGCAGTTCTTC. Its protein is CASSLVLRGTSGGEQFF.

The V gene is TRBV6-1, the J gene TRBJ2-2, with 14 bases identical to TRBD2. Germline V CDR1 and CDR2: MNHNS, SASEGT. V lost 8 bases to trimming and J lost 9 bases; unmatched junction nucleotides: 5. The CDR3 is 14 amino acids. The CDR3 DNA reads as TGTGCCAGCGGGACTAGCGGGAGTCGAAGGGAGCTGTTTTTT. Its translation: CASGTSGSRRELFF.

This clonotype was found many times. The chain combines TRBV11-3 with TRBJ2-2; no clear D gene. The germline CDR1 and CDR2 sequences are SGHNT and YENEEA. This CDR3 is built from 14 residues. Between the trimmed V and J ends, which lost 1 base and 5 bases, there was a span of 8 bases. The CDR3 DNA follows: TGTGCCAGCAGCTTAGGTAGCAGGACCGGGGAGCTGTTTTTT. The encoded protein is CASSLGSRTGELFF.

V gene TRBV4-1 combines with J gene TRBJ1-4; 8 nucleotides agree with TRBD1. V shed 4 bases, J shed 2 bases, and the junction held 6 bases outside the gene matches. This CDR3 has 16 residues. Germline V gene data show CDR1 as MGHRA and CDR2 as YSYEKL. CDR3 DNA sequence: TGCGCCAGCAGCCCGACTACAGGGGGGACTAATGAAAAACTGTTTTTT. This translates into CASSPTTGGTNEKLFF.

At least ten counts were recorded for this clonotype. This rearrangement joins TRBV7-2 to TRBJ1-2; possibly TRBD1 for D (6 bases). The CDR3 is made up of 15 amino acids. Germline V gives CDR1 SGHTA, CDR2 FQGNSA. Trimming removed 5 bases from V and 4 bases from J, with 17 bases in between. CDR3 protein: CASSVTYRETYGYTF. The CDR3 nucleotides read TGTGCCAGCAGCGTAACGTACAGGGAAACCTATGGCTACACCTTC. Filled out from reference TRBV7-2 and TRBJ1-2, the complete variable domain reads GAGVSQSPSNKVTEKGKDVELRCDPISGHTALYWYRQSLGQGLEFLIYFQGNSAPDKSGLPSDRFSAERTGGSVSTLTIQRTQQEDSAVYLCASSVTYRETYGYTFGSGTRLTVV.

V is TRBV5-1 and J is TRBJ2-1; 12 bases fit TRBD2. This CDR3 is 16 amino acids long. Germline V gene data show CDR1 as SGHRS and CDR2 as YFSETQ. Trimming at V came to 6 bases and at J to 6 bases, leaving 10 bases not matched to a gene. The CDR3 is CASTPLAGGPGNEQFF. CDR3 bases: TGCGCCAGCACCCCGCTAGCGGGAGGGCCGGGCAATGAGCAGTTCTTC. The full variable domain, its missing parts supplied by reference TRBV5-1 and TRBJ2-1, is KAGVTQTPRYLIKTRGQQVTLSCSPISGHRSVSWYQQTPGQGLQFLFEYFSETQRNKGNFPGRFSGRQFSNSRSEMNVSTLELGDSALYLCASTPLAGGPGNEQFFGPGTRLTVL.

This clonotype was detected a few times. The CDR3 DNA sequence: TGTGCCAGCAGCCCCCGGGGTAGCGGCCGTGAGGGGAATGAGCAGTTCTTC. Its translation is CASSPRGSGREGNEQFF. The chain employs TRBV9 and TRBJ2-1; a possible D gene is TRBD2 (6 bases). Germline V gene data show CDR1 as SGDLS and CDR2 as YYNGEE. This CDR3 has 17 residues. V was cut by 4 bases and J by 7 bases, with 24 bases left in between.

On this clonotype: Possible read error: a much larger clone is one base away. The V call is TRBV6-1, the J call TRBJ1-2; maybe TRBD1 (5 bases). The CDR3 loop spans 14 amino acids. The germline V gene encodes CDR1 MNHNS and CDR2 SASEGT. Trimming cost V 6 bases and J 3 bases, with 14 bases left between them. The CDR3 DNA reads TGTGCCAGCAGCGACGGGGCGGCCCACTATGGCTACACCTTC. This encodes CASSDGAAHYGYTF.

The V gene is TRBV4-3, the J gene TRBJ1-1; a possible D gene is TRBD1 (6 bases). Between the trimmed V and J ends, which lost 3 bases and 6 bases, there was a span of 14 bases. The CDR3 sequence is 14 residues long. Germline assignment: CDR1 LGHNA and CDR2 YSLEER. CDR3 protein: CASSQESGAAEAFF. DNA for the CDR3: TGCGCCAGCAGCCAGGAATCAGGGGCGGCTGAAGCTTTCTTT.

This clonotype was counted many times. The chain links TRBV20-1 to TRBJ2-4; tentatively, D is TRBD2 (5 bases). Germline V gene data show CDR1 as DFQATT and CDR2 as SNEGSKA (reference sequence). This CDR3 comprises 14 residues. Trimming took off 0 bases at V and 7 bases at J, with 13 bases between the two ends. CDR3 sequence reads: CSARDFDGKNIQYF. The CDR3 DNA is TGCAGTGCTAGAGATTTCGACGGGAAGAACATTCAGTACTTC.

This clonotype appeared many times. The chain is built from TRBV10-3 and TRBJ1-1; 7 bases agree with TRBD1. The CDR3 loop spans 13 amino acids. Looked up from germline, CDR1 is ENHRY and CDR2 is SYGVKD. The junction had 5 bases not matched to a gene; V was cut back by 9 bases and J by 1 base. CDR3 coding DNA: TGTGCCATTACCGGGACAGAGAACACTGAAGCTTTCTTT. Amino acid sequence: CAITGTENTEAFF.

This clonotype came up a few times. This chain links TRBV7-9 with TRBJ1-5, with 11 positions matching TRBD1. The germline CDR1 and CDR2 sequences are SEHNR and FQNEAQ (reference sequence). CDR3 length: 14 amino acids. The ends lost 5 bases at V and 6 bases at J; junction bases unmatched: 3. The CDR3: CASSPGTGGQPQHF. Here the CDR3 DNA reads TGTGCCAGCAGCCCCGGGACAGGGGGTCAGCCCCAGCATTTT.

Many counts were recorded for this clonotype. This chain joins TRBV20-1 and TRBJ2-5; 12 bases agree with TRBD2. The CDR3 has 14 amino acids. Germline V gene lookup returns CDR1 DFQATT and CDR2 SNEGSKA (reference sequence). Trimming at V came to 8 bases and at J to 4 bases, leaving 8 bases not matched to a gene. The DNA of the CDR3 is TGCAGTCCAGAGACTAGCGGGAGTCCAGAGACCCAGTACTTC. Residues: CSPETSGSPETQYF.